The clone carrying this T cell receptor beta chain has more than one count but fewer than ten. Its matching antigen is unknown. PCR primers comprised 60 Vbeta and 13 Jbeta primers. Measured with immunoSEQ multiplex PCR; TCRdb has only the in-frame clones, and not every one. The repertoire holds roughly 77,000 clones, with roughly 78% as singletons. The germline V gene has CDR1 SNHLY and CDR2 FYNNEI. The CDR3 length is 15 residues. V was clipped by 6 bases and J by 4 bases; unmatched bases: 11. The data are from a study of cytomegalovirus exposure and HLA in healthy donors. Study outcomes and limitations: A missense variant in DCLRE1C was later tied to TCR beta V- and J-gene trimming.

The sample consisted of PBMCs. The J gene is TRBJ2-7, the V gene TRBV2, with TRBD2 matching over 8 bases. The receptor's source is a man aged 35 to 55 in good health and CMV-seronegative. The CDR3 DNA is TGTGCCAGCAGAAAGTCGGGACTAGTTGTTTACGAGCAGTACTTC. Translating gives CASRKSGLVVYEQYF.